Shown below are 14 T cell receptor beta chains from a single sample sequenced in a study of T cell changes during pregnancy in multiple sclerosis. Profiling relied on immunoSEQ multiplex PCR, and the TCRdb table lists in-frame clones only, not all of them. The sample lists about 80,000 clones; 94% were seen once. The sequencing used peripheral blood, collected in the third trimester of pregnancy. The receptors were gathered from a female donor with multiple sclerosis, enrolled in a pregnancy study.

This clone was recorded only once. The J gene is TRBJ1-6, the V gene TRBV7-3; 8 bases align to TRBD1. The CDR3 has 15 residues. Germline CDR1 is SGHTA and CDR2 is FQGTGA. V lost 4 bases to trimming and J lost 7 bases; unmatched junction nucleotides: 6. CDR3 residues: CASSSRGQGNSPLHF. DNA of the CDR3: TGTGCCAGCAGCTCCCGCGGACAGGGCAATTCACCCCTCCACTTT.

The chain carries TRBV5-5 and TRBJ2-7; no definite D call. Germline V CDR1 and CDR2: SGHKS, YYEKEE (reference sequence). The germline V and J ends were trimmed by 0 bases and 1 base, with 8 bases remaining between them. The CDR3 length is 14 residues. CDR3 amino acids: CASSLVGSSYEQYF. CDR3 nucleotides: TGTGCCAGCAGCTTGGTCGGTAGTTCCTACGAGCAGTACTTC.

This chain connects TRBV15 to TRBJ2-3; 8 bases fit TRBD2. V was clipped by 3 bases and J by 5 bases; unmatched bases: 4. The CDR3 has 14 amino acids. Germline CDR1 and CDR2: LNHNV and YYDKDF (reference sequence). In DNA form, the CDR3 reads TGTGCCACCAGCAGGCGGGGGGCTGGAGATACGCAGTATTTT. This sequence encodes CATSRRGAGDTQYF.

This clone has just one count. This sequence joins TRBV7-8 and TRBJ1-5; a possible D gene is TRBD1 (6 bases). This CDR3 is built from 15 residues. CDR1 and CDR2 from the germline V gene are SGHVS and FQNEAQ. Between the trimmed V and J ends, which lost 1 base and 5 bases, there was a span of 12 bases. The CDR3 DNA reads as TGTGCCAGCAGCTTAGGGACAGAATTTTATCAGCCCCAGCATTTT. Its translation: CASSLGTEFYQPQHF.

The CDR3 reads CASSLGVAEETQYF. The CDR3 nucleotides read TGCGCCAGCAGCTTGGGGGTAGCGGAGGAGACCCAGTACTTC. The V gene is TRBV5-1, the J gene TRBJ2-5; D is possibly TRBD2 (6 bases). CDR1 is SGHRS, CDR2 YFSETQ, per germline. V dropped 0 bases and J dropped 5 bases, with 11 bases sitting between them. The CDR3 is 14 residues long.

This sequence joins TRBV4-1 and TRBJ2-1, with a possible D match to TRBD2 (5 bases). The CDR3 loop spans 13 amino acids. Trimming pared 3 bases from V and 8 bases from J, leaving 11 bases between. The V gene's germline CDR1 is MGHRA and CDR2 YSYEKL. CDR3 coding DNA: TGCGCCAGCAGCCAGGCCACCGGGGATGAGCAGTTCTTC. Protein product: CASSQATGDEQFF.

The CDR3: CACSWGGDGYTF. CDR3 nucleotides: TGTGCCTGTTCTTGGGGAGGGGATGGCTACACCTTC. The rearrangement links TRBV30 to TRBJ1-2; possibly TRBD1 for D (5 bases). CDR3 length: 12 residues. Trimming left V 6 bases short and J 6 bases short, with 14 bases between. Germline V lookup: CDR1 GTSNPN, CDR2 SVGIG (reference sequence).

This chain joins TRBV7-2 and TRBJ2-1; 8 bases agree with TRBD1. The CDR3 is made up of 15 amino acids. Germline V gives CDR1 SGHTA, CDR2 FQGNSA. V dropped 0 bases and J dropped 8; count of bases not matched to a gene: 6. DNA of the CDR3: TGTGCCAGCAGCTTAGCTACAGGGGGGTCCCATGAGCAGTTCTTC. It is translated as CASSLATGGSHEQFF. The variable domain in full, with the rest retrieved from reference TRBV7-2 and TRBJ2-1, is GAGVSQSPSNKVTEKGKDVELRCDPISGHTALYWYRQSLGQGLEFLIYFQGNSAPDKSGLPSDRFSAERTGGSVSTLTIQRTQQEDSAVYLCASSLATGGSHEQFFGPGTRLTVL.

The V gene is TRBV27, the J gene TRBJ1-2; 8 nucleotides match TRBD1. The germline V gene has CDR1 MNHEY and CDR2 SMNVEV (reference sequence). The CDR3 length is 18 residues. V lost 0 bases to trimming and J lost 4 bases; unmatched junction nucleotides: 13. The CDR3 region is CASSLSPTGDGLGYGYTF. In nucleotides, the CDR3 is TGTGCCAGCAGTTTATCGCCGACAGGGGATGGATTGGGCTATGGCTACACCTTC.

V and J are TRBV7-9 and TRBJ1-3; D is unresolved. This CDR3 comprises 18 residues. V lost 1 base, J lost 2 bases, and 18 bases lay in between. Germline loops: CDR1 SEHNR, CDR2 FQNEAQ (reference sequence). The CDR3 region is CASSLDVDEDSPGNTIYF. The CDR3 DNA sequence: TGTGCCAGCAGCTTAGATGTAGATGAGGATTCCCCTGGAAACACCATATATTTT.

The rearrangement links TRBV7-6 to TRBJ1-5, with D perhaps matching TRBD1 (5 bases). V dropped 1 base and J dropped 4 bases, with 8 bases sitting between them. The germline CDR1 and CDR2 sequences are SGHVS and FNYEAQ. The CDR3 loop spans 14 amino acids. CDR3 DNA: TGTGCCAGCAGCTTAGGTCAGGGTAATCAGCCCCAGCATTTT. Its protein product is CASSLGQGNQPQHF.

The chain joins TRBV6-5 to TRBJ2-3; 8 bases fit TRBD2. Germline V gives CDR1 MNHEY, CDR2 SVGAGI. V shed 6 bases, J shed 9 bases, and the junction held 8 bases outside the gene matches. The CDR3 sequence is 13 residues long. The CDR3 bases are TGTGCCAGCAGCCCCCGGGGGGGGGTAACGCAGTATTTT. Protein: CASSPRGGVTQYF.

This clone occurred once. The chain carries TRBV21-1 and TRBJ1-2. TRBV21-1 is annotated as a pseudogene. This CDR3 contains 16 residues. The CDR3 DNA sequence: TGTGCCAGCAGCAAAGGCCTGGCGGGTGCCGACTATGGCTACACCTTC. Its translation is CASSKGLAGADYGYTF.

The chain has TRBV6-4 and TRBJ1-2; D might be TRBD1 (5 bases). The CDR3 has 15 residues. V lost 0 bases and J 2 bases, leaving 10 bases between the germline ends. Germline V lookup: CDR1 MRHNA, CDR2 SNTAGT. In nucleotides, the CDR3 is TGTGCCAGCAGTGACTCAAGGGAGGGGAACTATGGCTACACCTTC. It encodes CASSDSREGNYGYTF.